A single sample gave rise to the 13 T cell receptor beta chains below, sequenced in a study of blood T cells in healthy people across ages. Using a J-beta primer mix together with a sample-barcoded 5' primer, a second PCR was run for roughly 7 to 12 cycles. Via MiXCR, TCRdb re-called the 5' RACE reads, giving one row per CDR3 protein. This sample carries more than 750,000 distinct CDR3 sequences, approximately 32% of them seen once, and the ten largest clones take about 9.4%. These data are also associated with another study on T cells of mothers and their children.

The sequenced material came from blood. All receptors derive from a woman in her 40s in good health.

In DNA form, the CDR3 reads TGTGCCAGCAGTTGGGCGGGGTCGGCCTACGAGCAGTACTTC. Its translation: CASSWAGSAYEQYF. V is TRBV27 and J is TRBJ2-7; a weak D match, TRBD2 (6 bases). Trimming cost V 4 bases and J 2 bases, with 12 bases left between them. This CDR3 comprises 14 residues. Germline assignment: CDR1 MNHEY and CDR2 SMNVEV (reference sequence).

The V and J genes are TRBV25-1 and TRBJ2-5; D gene ambiguous. The J call could be wrong; TRBJ2-7 is a better fit for the DNA end. Germline lookup yields CDR1 MGHDK and CDR2 SYGVNS. The CDR3 runs 13 residues. DNA for the CDR3: TGTGCCAGCAGTGAAGTTGGGGCCTACGAGCAGTACTTC. As protein: CASSEVGAYEQYF.

For this clonotype: One junction end does not reproduce the germline sequence, and a read error may be involved. The V call is TRBV25-1, the J call TRBJ2-5; 7 bases line up with TRBD2. The J call may be faulty, since TRBJ2-7 better matches the DNA end. Germline V gene sequence: CDR1 MGHDK, CDR2 SYGVNS. This CDR3 is 14 amino acids long. For the CDR3, the DNA is TGTGCCAGCGGTGAAGGGACTACAACCTACGAGCAGTACTTC. Protein sequence: CASGEGTTTYEQYF.

This clonotype was found a few times. This could be a read error, since a much larger clone is one nucleotide away. V and J are TRBV7-4 and TRBJ2-7; 11 positions match TRBD1. V lost 4 bases, J lost 5 bases, and 7 bases stayed unmatched. Germline V gene lookup returns CDR1 SGHVT and CDR2 SQSDAQ. This CDR3 region has 15 residues. CDR3 bases: TGTGCCAGCAGCTGGACCGGGACAGGGGGGAACGAGCAGTACTTC. Its protein is CASSWTGTGGNEQYF.

A word on this clonotype: This sequence may be a read error, since a much larger clone differs from it by one base. This chain connects TRBV4-3 to TRBJ2-4; D is ambiguous. Judging by the DNA end, TRBJ2-7 fits better; the J call may be wrong. The germline V gene has CDR1 LGHNA and CDR2 YSLEER. This CDR3 is built from 15 residues. The CDR3 is CASSQDHGRPHEQYF. CDR3 sequence (DNA): TGCGCCAGCAGCCAAGATCACGGACGACCCCACGAGCAGTACTTC.

Worth noting for this clonotype: A much larger clone differs by one base, so this may be a read error. The chain recombines TRBV7-2 with TRBJ1-2; 7 bases are a match to TRBD1. After removal of 4 bases from V and 2 bases from J, the junction contained 7 bases not matched to a gene. CDR3 length: 15 residues. Germline CDR1 and CDR2: SGHTA and FQGNSA. CDR3 amino acids: CASSYRGQINYGYTF. In nucleotides, the CDR3 is TGTGCCAGCAGCTACAGGGGACAGATCAACTATGGCTACACCTTC.

V and J are TRBV5-1 and TRBJ1-1; D gene uncertain. Looked up from germline, CDR1 is SGHRS and CDR2 is YFSETQ. This CDR3 has 12 amino acids. V lost 0 bases to trimming and J lost 6 bases, with 6 bases between them. CDR3 loop: CASSLEGSEAFF. DNA for the CDR3: TGCGCCAGCAGCTTGGAGGGTTCTGAAGCTTTCTTT.

The rearrangement uses TRBV27 and TRBJ2-1; 8 bases line up with TRBD2. Germline loops: CDR1 MNHEY, CDR2 SMNVEV (reference sequence). This CDR3 comprises 18 residues. Germline trimming cut 11 bases from V and 2 bases from J; bases unmatched to any gene: 20. Written as DNA, the CDR3 is TGTGCCGTCCGAAGTGTTGCTGGCGGGGGGTACCCCTACAATGAGCAGTTCTTC. It is translated as CAVRSVAGGGYPYNEQFF.

Concerning this clonotype: A much more abundant neighbour one base away suggests this may be a read error. The gene calls are TRBV24-1 and TRBJ2-5, with a weak D call TRBD1 (6 bases). The CDR3 runs 14 residues. The germline V gene has CDR1 KGHDR and CDR2 SFDVKD. CDR3 amino acids: CATSDHLGQEIQYF. The CDR3 DNA follows: TGTGCCACCAGTGATCATTTGGGACAAGAGATCCAGTACTTC.

CDR3 nucleotides: TGCAGTGCCTCCGGACAGGGAATCTCTGGAAACACCATATATTTT. Its translation: CSASGQGISGNTIYF. The chain carries TRBV20-1 and TRBJ1-3, with 8 bases matching TRBD1. Germline trimming cut 6 bases from V and 0 bases from J; bases unmatched to any gene: 7. From germline, CDR1 is DFQATT and CDR2 SNEGSKA (reference sequence). The CDR3 runs to 15 residues.

This clonotype has only a few counts. The chain has TRBV5-1 and TRBJ2-3; possibly TRBD1 for D (5 bases). CDR1 SGHRS and CDR2 YFSETQ come from the germline V gene. The CDR3 consists of 15 residues. The V end was cut by 1 base, the J end by 0 bases, with 9 bases between. CDR3 DNA: TGCGCCAGCAGCTTGATGACAGCTAGCACAGATACGCAGTATTTT. Protein product: CASSLMTASTDTQYF.

The rearrangement links TRBV20-1 to TRBJ1-2, with D unclear. This CDR3 has 12 amino acids. V gave up 3 bases and J gave up 8 bases, with 13 bases separating them. In germline, CDR1 is DFQATT, CDR2 SNEGSKA (reference sequence). CDR3 in DNA: TGCAGTGCTAGTTGGCAGCGGGCCGGCTACACCTTC. It translates to CSASWQRAGYTF.

The gene calls are TRBV29-1 and TRBJ1-1; D gene ambiguous. The CDR3 extends over 15 amino acids. Trimming removed 6 bases at V and 0 bases at J, with 17 bases between. Per the germline V gene, CDR1 is SQVTM and CDR2 is ANQGSEA. CDR3 coding DNA: TGCAGCGTGAAGCCTGGGAACAGAATGAACACTGAAGCTTTCTTT. It is translated as CSVKPGNRMNTEAFF.